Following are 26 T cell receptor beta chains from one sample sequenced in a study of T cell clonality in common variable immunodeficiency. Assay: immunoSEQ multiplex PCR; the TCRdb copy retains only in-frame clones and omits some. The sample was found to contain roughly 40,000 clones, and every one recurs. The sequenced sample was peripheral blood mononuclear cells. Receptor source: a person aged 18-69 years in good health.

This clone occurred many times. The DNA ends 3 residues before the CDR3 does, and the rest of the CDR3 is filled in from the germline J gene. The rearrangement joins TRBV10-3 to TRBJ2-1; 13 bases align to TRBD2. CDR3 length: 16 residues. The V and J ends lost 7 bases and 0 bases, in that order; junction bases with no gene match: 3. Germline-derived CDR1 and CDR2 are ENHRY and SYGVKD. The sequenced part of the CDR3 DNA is TGTGCCATCACTCGGACTAGCGGGAGCTCCTACAATGAG. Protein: CAITRTSGSSYNE. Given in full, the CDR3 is CAITRTSGSSYNEQFF.

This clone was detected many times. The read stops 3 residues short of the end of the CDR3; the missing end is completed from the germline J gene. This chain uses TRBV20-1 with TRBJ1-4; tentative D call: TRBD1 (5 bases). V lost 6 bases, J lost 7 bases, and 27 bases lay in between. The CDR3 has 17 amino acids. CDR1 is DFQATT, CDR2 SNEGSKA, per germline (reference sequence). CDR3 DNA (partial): TGCAGTGCACCACCATCGGGGGGTTCTGCTTTCGGTGAAAAA. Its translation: CSAPPSGGSAFGEK. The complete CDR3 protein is CSAPPSGGSAFGEKLFF.

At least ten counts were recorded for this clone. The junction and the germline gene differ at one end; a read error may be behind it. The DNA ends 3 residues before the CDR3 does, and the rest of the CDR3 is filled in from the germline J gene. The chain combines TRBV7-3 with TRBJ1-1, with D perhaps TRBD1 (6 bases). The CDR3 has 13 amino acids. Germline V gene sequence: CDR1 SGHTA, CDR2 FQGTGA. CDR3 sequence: CASTLGRDTEAFF. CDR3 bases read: TGTGCCAGCACCCTAGGGAGGGACACTGAG.

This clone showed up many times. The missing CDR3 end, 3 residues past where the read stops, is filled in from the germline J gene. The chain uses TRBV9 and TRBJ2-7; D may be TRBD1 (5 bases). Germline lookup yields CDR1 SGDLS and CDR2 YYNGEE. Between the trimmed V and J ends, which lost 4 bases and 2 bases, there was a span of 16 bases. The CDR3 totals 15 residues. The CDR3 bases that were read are TGTGCCAGCAGCCTACGACCGCTGGACACCTACGAG. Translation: CASSLRPLDTYE. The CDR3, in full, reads CASSLRPLDTYEQYF.

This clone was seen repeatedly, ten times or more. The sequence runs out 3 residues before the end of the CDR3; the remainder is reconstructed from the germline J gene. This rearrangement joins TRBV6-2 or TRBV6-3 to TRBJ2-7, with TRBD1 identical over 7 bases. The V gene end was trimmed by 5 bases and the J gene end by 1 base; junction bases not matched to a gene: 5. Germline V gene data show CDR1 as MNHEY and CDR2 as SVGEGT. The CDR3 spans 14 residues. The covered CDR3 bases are TGTGCCAGCAGTCAACGACAGGGATCCTACGAG. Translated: CASSQRQGSYE. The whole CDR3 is CASSQRQGSYEQYF.

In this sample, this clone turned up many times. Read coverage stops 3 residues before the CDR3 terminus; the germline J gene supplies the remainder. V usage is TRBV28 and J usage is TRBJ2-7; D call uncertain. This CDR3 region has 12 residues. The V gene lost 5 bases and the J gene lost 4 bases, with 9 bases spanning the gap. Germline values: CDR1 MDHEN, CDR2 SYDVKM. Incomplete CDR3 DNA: TGTGCCAGCAGTCCTAATCGTTACGAG. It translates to CASSPNRYE. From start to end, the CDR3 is CASSPNRYEQYF.

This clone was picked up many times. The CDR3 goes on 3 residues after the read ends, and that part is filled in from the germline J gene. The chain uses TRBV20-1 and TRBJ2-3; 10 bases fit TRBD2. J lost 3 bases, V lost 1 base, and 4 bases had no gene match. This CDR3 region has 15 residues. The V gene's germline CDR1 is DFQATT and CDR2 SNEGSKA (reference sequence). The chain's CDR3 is CSARVGAGGTDTQYF. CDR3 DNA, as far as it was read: TGCAGTGCTAGAGTCGGAGCGGGAGGGACAGATACG.

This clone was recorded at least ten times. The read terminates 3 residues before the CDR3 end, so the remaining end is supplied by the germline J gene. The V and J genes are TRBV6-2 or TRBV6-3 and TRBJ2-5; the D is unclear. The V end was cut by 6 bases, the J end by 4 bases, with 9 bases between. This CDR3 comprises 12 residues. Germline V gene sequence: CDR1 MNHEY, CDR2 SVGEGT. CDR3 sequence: CASSYLPETQYF. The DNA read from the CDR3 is TGTGCCAGCAGCTACCTTCCAGAGACC.

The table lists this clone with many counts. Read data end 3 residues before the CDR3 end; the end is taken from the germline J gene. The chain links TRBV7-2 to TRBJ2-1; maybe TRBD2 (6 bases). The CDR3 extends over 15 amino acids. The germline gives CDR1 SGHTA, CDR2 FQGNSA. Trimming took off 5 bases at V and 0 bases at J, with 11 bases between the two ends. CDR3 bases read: TGTGCCAGCAGCCCAGATAGCGGCTCCTACAATGAG. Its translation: CASSPDSGSYNE. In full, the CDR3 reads CASSPDSGSYNEQFF.

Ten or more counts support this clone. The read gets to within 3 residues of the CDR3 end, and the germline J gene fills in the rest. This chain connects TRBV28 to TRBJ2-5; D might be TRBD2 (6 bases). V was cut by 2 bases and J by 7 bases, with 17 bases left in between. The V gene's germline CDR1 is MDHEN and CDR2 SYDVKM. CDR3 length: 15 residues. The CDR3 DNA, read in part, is TGTGCCAGCAGTTTAACTCATCAGTCGGAGGGGACC. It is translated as CASSLTHQSEGT. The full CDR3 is CASSLTHQSEGTQYF.

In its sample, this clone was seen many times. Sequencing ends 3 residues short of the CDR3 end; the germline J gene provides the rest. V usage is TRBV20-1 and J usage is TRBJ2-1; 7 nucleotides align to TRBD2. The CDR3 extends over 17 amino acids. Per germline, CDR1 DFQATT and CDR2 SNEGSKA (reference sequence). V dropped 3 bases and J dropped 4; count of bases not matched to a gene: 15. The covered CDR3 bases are TGCAGTGCTAGTTCGAACAGCGGGAAGACTAGATACAATGAG. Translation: CSASSNSGKTRYNE. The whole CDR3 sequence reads CSASSNSGKTRYNEQFF.

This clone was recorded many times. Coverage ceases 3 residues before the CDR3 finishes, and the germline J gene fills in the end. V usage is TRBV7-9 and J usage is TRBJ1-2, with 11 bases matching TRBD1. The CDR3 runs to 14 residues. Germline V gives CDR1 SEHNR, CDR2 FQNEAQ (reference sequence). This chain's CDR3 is CASSTGQGVEGYTF. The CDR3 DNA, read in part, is TGTGCCAGCAGCACGGGACAGGGGGTGGAGGGC.

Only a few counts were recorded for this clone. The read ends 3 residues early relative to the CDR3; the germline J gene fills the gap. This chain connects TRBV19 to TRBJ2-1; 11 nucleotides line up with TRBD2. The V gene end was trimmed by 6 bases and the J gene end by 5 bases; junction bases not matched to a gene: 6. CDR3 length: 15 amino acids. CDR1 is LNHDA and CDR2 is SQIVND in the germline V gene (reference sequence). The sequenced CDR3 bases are TGTGCCAGTAGCAATAGCGGGAGGGTCAACAATGAG. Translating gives CASSNSGRVNNE. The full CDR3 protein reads CASSNSGRVNNEQFF.

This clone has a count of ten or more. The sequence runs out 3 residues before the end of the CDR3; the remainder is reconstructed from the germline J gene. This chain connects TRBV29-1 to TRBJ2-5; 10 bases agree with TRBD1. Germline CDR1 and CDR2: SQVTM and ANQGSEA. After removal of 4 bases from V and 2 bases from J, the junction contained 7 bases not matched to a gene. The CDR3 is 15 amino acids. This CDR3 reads CSVGGQGSGQETQYF. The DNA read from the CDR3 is TGCAGCGTTGGGGGACAGGGGTCTGGGCAAGAGACC.

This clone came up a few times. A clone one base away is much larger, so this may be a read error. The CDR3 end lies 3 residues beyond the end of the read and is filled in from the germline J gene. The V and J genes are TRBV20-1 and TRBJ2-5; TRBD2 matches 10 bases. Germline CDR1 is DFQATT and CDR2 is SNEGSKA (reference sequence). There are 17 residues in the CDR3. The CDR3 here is CSARDPSGRGSTDTQYF. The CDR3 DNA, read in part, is TGCAGTGCTAGAGACCCTAGCGGGAGAGGGAGCACAGATACC.

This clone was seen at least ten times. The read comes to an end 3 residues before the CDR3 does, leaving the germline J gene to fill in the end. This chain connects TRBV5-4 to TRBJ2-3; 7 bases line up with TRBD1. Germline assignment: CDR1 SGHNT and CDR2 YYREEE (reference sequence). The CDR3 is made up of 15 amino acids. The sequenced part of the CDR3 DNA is TGTGCCAGCAGCCCACAGGGGAGAGGGCAAGAGACG. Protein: CASSPQGRGQET. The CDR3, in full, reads CASSPQGRGQETQYF.

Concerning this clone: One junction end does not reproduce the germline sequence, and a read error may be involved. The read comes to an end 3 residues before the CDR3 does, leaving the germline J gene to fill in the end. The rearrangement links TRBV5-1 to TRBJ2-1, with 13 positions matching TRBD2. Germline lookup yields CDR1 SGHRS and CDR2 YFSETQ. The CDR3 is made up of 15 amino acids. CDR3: CVSSAGLAGYNEQFF. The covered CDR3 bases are TGCGTCAGCAGCGCGGGACTAGCGGGGTACAATGAG.

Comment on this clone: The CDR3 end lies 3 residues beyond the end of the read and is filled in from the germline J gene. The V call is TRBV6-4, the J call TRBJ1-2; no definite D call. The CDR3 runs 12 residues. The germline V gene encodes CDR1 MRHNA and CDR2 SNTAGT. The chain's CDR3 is CASSEFGRGYTF. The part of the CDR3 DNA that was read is TGTGCCAGCAGTGAGTTCGGCAGGGGC.

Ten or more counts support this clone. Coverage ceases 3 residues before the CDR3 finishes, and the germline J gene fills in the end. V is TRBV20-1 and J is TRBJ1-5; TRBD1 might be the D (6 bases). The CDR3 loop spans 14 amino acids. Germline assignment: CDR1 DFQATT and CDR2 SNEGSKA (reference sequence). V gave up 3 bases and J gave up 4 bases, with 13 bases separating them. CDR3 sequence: CSASKGVTNQPQHF. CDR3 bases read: TGCAGTGCTAGTAAGGGGGTAACGAATCAGCCC.

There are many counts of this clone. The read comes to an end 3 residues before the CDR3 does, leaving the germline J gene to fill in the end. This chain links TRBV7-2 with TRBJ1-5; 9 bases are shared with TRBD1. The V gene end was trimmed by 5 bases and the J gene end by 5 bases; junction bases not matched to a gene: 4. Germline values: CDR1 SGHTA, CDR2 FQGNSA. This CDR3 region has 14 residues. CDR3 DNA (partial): TGTGCCAGCAGCCTCGACAGGGGGGATCAGCCC. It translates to CASSLDRGDQP. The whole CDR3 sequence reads CASSLDRGDQPQHF.

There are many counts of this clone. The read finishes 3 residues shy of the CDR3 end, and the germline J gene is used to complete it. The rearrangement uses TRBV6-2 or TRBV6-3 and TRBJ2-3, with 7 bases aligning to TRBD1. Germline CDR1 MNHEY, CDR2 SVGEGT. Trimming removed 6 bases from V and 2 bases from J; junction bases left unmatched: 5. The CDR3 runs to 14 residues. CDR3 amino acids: CASRLGQYTDTQYF. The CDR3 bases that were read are TGTGCCAGCAGGCTGGGACAGTACACAGATACG.

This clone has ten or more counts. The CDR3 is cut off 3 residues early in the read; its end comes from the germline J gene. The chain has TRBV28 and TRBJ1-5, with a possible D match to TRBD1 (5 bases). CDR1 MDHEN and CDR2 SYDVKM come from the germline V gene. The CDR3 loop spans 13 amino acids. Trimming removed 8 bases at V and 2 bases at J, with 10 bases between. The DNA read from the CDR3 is TGTGCCAGCCAGGGTAGGGGCAATCAGCCC. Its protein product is CASQGRGNQP. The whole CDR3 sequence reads CASQGRGNQPQHF.

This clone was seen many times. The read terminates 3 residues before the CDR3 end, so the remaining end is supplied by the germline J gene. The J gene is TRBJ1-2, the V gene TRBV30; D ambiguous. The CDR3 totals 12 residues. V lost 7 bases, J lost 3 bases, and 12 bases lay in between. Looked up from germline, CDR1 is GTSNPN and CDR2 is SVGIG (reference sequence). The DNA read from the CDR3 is TGTGCCTTGGAGGGTACGGACTATGGC. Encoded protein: CALEGTDYG. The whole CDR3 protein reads CALEGTDYGYTF.

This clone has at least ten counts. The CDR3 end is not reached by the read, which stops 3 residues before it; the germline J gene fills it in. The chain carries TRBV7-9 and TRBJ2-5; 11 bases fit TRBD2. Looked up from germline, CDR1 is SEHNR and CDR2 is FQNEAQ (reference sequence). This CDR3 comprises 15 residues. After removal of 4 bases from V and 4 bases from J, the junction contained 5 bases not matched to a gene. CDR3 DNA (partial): TGTGCCAGCAGCTATTTAGCGGGAGGGCGAGAGACC. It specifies CASSYLAGGRET. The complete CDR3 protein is CASSYLAGGRETQYF.

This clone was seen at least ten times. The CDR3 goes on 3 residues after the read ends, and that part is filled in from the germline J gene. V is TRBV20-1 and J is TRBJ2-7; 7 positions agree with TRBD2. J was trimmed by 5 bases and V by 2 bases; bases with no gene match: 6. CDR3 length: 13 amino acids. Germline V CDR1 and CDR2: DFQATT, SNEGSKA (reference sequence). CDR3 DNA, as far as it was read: TGCAGTGCTAGACCCAGCGGGACCCACGAG. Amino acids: CSARPSGTHE. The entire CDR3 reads CSARPSGTHEQYF.

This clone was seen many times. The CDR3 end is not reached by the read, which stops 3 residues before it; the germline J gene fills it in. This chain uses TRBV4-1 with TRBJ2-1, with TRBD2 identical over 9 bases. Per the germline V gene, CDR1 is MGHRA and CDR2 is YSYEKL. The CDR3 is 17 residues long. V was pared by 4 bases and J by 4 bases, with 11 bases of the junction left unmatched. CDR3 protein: CASSPSGSGSRYNEQFF. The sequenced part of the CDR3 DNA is TGCGCCAGCAGCCCGAGTGGTAGCGGGAGTCGATACAATGAG.